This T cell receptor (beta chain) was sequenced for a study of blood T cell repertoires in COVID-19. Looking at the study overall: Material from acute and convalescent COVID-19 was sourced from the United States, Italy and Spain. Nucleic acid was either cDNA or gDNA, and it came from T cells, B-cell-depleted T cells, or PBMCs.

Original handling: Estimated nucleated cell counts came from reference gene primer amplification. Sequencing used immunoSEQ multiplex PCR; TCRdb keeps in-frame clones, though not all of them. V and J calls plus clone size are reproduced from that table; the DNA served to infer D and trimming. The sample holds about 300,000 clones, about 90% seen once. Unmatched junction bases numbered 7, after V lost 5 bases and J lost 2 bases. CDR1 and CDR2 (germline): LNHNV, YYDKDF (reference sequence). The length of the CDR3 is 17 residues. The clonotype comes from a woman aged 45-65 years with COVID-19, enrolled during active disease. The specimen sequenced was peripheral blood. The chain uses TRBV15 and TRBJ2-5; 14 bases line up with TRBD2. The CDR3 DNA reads TGTGCCACCAGCCCGGGACTAGCGGGAGCCAGACAAGAGACCCAGTACTTC. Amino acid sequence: CATSPGLAGARQETQYF. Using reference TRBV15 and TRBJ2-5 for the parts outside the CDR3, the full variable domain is DAMVIQNPRYQVTQFGKPVTLSCSQTLNHNVMYWYQQKSSQAPKLLFHYYDKDFNNEADTPDNFQSRRPNTSFCFLDIRSPGLGDTAMYLCATSPGLAGARQETQYFGPGTRLLVL.